This is a list of T cell receptor beta chains from one sample in a study of shared clonotypes between healthy human individuals. Assay used: immunoSEQ multiplex PCR; TCRdb lists only in-frame clones, some missing. The sample has a few hundred thousand clones, roughly 85% seen once. Input material: PBMCs. The source of these receptors is a woman in her 40s in good health. Some clones in this sample may be carry-over from other donors' samples. The CDR3 runs from the conserved cysteine through the conserved F or W. D genes are given only for firm matches. The size of a clone is reported for some rows only, either as once, few or many, or as a class for expanded clones.

TRBJ1-1 | TRBV27 | few | . | TGTGCCAGCAATGGGGGCGAGAACACTGAAGCTTTCTTT | CASNGGENTEAFF
TRBJ1-1 | TRBV5-1 | . | . | TGCGCCAGCAGCTTGTGGTCTGGGAACACTGAAGCTTTCTTT | CASSLWSGNTEAFF
TRBJ2-3 | TRBV18 | . | . | TGTGCCAGCTCCCCCCCAGTTTGGGGCCGCTCCACAGATACGCAGTATTTT | CASSPPVWGRSTDTQYF
TRBJ2-7 | TRBV30 | . | TRBD2 | TGTGCCTGGAGTGTTCTAGCGGGAGGGCGGGAGCAGTACTTC | CAWSVLAGGREQYF
TRBJ2-7 | TRBV5-1 | . | . | TGCGCCAGTGGACTTACAGCGGGCTCCTACGAGCAGTACTTC | CASGLTAGSYEQYF
TRBJ2-7 | TRBV4-3 | . | . | TGCGCCAGCAGCCAAACGTTGGGCTCGGCAGAGCAGTACTTC | CASSQTLGSAEQYF
TRBJ1-3 | TRBV29-1 | . | TRBD1 | TGCAGCGTCGGGACAGCAGGAAACACCATATATTTT | CSVGTAGNTIYF
TRBJ2-3 | TRBV5-4 | . | . | TGTGCCAGCAGCTTGGGACGGCCTAGCACAGATACGCAGTATTTT | CASSLGRPSTDTQYF
TRBJ2-7 | TRBV5-1 | . | TRBD1 | TGCGCCAGCAGCGGACCGGGACAGGGGGCCTACGAGCAGTACTTC | CASSGPGQGAYEQYF
TRBJ2-3 | TRBV19 | . | TRBD2 | TGTGCCAGTAGTATAACAAAGGGACTAGCGGGAGTTGTACATGGCACAGATACGCAGTATTTT | CASSITKGLAGVVHGTDTQYF
TRBJ1-3 | TRBV7-2 | . | . | TGTGCCAGCAGCTTAGCAAATGGAAACACCATATATTTT | CASSLANGNTIYF
TRBJ2-7 | TRBV30 | few | . | TGTGCCTGGAGCGCCCCCGAGGGAGCCTACGAGCAGTACTTC | CAWSAPEGAYEQYF
TRBJ1-1 | TRBV5-5 | . | . | TGTGCCAGCAGCCTGGGGGTTCTGACAGGTGGTGAAGCTTTCTTT | CASSLGVLTGGEAFF
TRBJ2-7 | TRBV18 | . | . | TGTGCCAGCTCACGTGGCACATCCTACGAGCAGTACTTC | CASSRGTSYEQYF
TRBJ2-2 | TRBV7-8 | . | . | TGTGCCAGCAGCGCTTATAAGTCGGGCCCCGGGGAGCTGTTTTTT | CASSAYKSGPGELFF
TRBJ2-7 | TRBV28 | . | TRBD2 | TGTGCCATTGGCGGGAGCGTCTCCTACGAGCAGTACTTC | CAIGGSVSYEQYF
TRBJ2-3 | TRBV10-2 | . | . | TGCGCCAGCAGGGTAGCGGTCCTCGATGGTACGCAGTATTTT | CASRVAVLDGTQYF